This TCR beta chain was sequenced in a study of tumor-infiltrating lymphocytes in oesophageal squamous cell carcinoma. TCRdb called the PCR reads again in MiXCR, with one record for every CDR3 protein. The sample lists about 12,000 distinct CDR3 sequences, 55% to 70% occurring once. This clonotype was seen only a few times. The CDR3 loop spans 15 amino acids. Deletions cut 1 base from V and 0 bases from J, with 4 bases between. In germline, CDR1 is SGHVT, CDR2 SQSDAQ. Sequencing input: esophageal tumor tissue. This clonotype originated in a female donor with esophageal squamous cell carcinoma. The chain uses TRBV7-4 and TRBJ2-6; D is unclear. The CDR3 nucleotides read TGTGCCAGCAGCTTAGGCCACTCTGGGGCCAACGTCCTGACTTTC. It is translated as CASSLGHSGANVLTF.